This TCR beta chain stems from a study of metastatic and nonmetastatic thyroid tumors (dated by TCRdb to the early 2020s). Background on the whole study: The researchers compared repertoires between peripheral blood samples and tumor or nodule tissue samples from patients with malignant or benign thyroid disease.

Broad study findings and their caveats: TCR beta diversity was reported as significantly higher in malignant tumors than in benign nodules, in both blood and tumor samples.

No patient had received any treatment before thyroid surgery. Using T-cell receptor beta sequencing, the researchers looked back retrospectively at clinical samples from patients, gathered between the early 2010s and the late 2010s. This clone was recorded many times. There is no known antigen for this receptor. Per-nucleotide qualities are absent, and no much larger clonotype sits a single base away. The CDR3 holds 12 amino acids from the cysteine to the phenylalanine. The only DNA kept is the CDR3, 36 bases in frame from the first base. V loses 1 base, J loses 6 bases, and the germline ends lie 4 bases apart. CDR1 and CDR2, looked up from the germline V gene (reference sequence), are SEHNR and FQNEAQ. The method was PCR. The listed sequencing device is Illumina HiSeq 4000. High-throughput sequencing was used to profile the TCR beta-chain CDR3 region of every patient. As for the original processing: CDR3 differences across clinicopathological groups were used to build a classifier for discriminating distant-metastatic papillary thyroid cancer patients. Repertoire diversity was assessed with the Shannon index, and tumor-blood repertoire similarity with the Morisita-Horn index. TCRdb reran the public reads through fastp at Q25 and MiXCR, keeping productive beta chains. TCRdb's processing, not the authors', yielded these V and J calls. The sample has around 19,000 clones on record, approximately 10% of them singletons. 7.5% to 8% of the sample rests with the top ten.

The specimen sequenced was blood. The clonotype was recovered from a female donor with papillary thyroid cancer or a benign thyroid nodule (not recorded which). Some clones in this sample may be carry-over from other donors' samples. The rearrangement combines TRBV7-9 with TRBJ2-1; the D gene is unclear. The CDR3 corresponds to CASSLVANEQFF. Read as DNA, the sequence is TGTGCCAGCAGCTTAGTTGCCAATGAGCAGTTCTTC.